This entry lists 10 T cell receptor beta chains sequenced from one sample in a study of blood T cells in healthy people across ages. A J-beta primer mix and a sample-barcoded 5' primer were used in a second PCR of roughly 6 to 11 cycles. TCRdb re-called the 5' RACE reads through MiXCR, storing one row per CDR3 protein. The sample lists about 640,000 distinct CDR3 sequences, about 54% occurring once. Sequenced input: blood. Receptors originate from a man in his 60s in good health.

This chain uses TRBV7-9 with TRBJ1-1; perhaps TRBD1 as D (6 bases). In germline, CDR1 is SEHNR, CDR2 FQNEAQ (reference sequence). The CDR3 is 14 residues long. V gave up 4 bases and J gave up 3 bases, with 12 bases separating them. The CDR3 sequence: CASSSRGADTEAFF. DNA of the CDR3: TGTGCCAGCAGCTCCCGGGGGGCCGACACTGAAGCTTTCTTT.

This clonotype was seen a few times. V and J are TRBV6-6 and TRBJ2-7; TRBD1 might be the D (5 bases). This CDR3 has 16 amino acids. V was clipped by 5 bases and J by 0 bases, with 17 bases between them. Looked up from germline, CDR1 is MNHNY and CDR2 is SVGAGI (reference sequence). The CDR3 is CASSPRAGRSSYEQYF. DNA of the CDR3: TGTGCCAGCAGTCCCCGGGCAGGGCGCAGCTCCTACGAGCAGTACTTC.

V and J are TRBV6-5 and TRBJ2-3, with 13 bases that match TRBD2. Germline CDR1 and CDR2: MNHEY and SVGAGI. The J segment lost 8 bases and the V segment lost 6 bases, leaving 11 bases of the junction unmatched. The CDR3 runs 16 residues. In DNA, the CDR3 is TGTGCCAGCAGCCAAACACCGGGACTAGCGGGGAGTACGCAGTATTTT. The encoded protein is CASSQTPGLAGSTQYF.

CDR3 nucleotide sequence: TGTGCCAGCAGCCAAGATCCGCGGCGTCGACGGGAGACCCAGTACTTC. It encodes CASSQDPRRRRETQYF. The chain joins TRBV3-1 to TRBJ2-5; D unclear. CDR1 and CDR2 from the germline V gene are LGHDT and YNNKEL (reference sequence). V shed 0 bases and J shed 5 bases, with 16 bases lying between them. The length of the CDR3 is 16 residues.

This clonotype showed up just a few times. The gene calls are TRBV19 and TRBJ2-1; 9 bases line up with TRBD1. This CDR3 contains 15 residues. Losses at the gene ends were 6 bases for V and 1 base for J; bases not matched to a gene: 4. Germline CDR1 and CDR2: LNHDA and SQIVND (reference sequence). CDR3 DNA sequence: TGTGCCAGTAGACCCGGGACAGGGTCCTACAATGAGCAGTTCTTC. Amino acid sequence: CASRPGTGSYNEQFF.

The rearrangement joins TRBV28 to TRBJ2-1; D remains unclear. Germline V CDR1 and CDR2: MDHEN, SYDVKM. CDR3 length: 13 amino acids. Between the trimmed V and J ends, which lost 1 base and 7 bases, there was a span of 8 bases. CDR3 bases: TGTGCCAGCAGTTTATCTTCCGGGAATGAGCAGTTCTTC. This sequence encodes CASSLSSGNEQFF.

J is TRBJ2-1 and V is TRBV28, with D perhaps matching TRBD1 (6 bases). This CDR3 comprises 12 residues. Trimming pared 7 bases from V and 6 bases from J, leaving 10 bases between. Germline V gives CDR1 MDHEN, CDR2 SYDVKM. CDR3 residues: CASTWGLNEQFF. The DNA of the CDR3 is TGTGCCAGCACCTGGGGGCTCAATGAGCAGTTCTTC.

On this clonotype: One end of the junction does not line up with germline, which may come from a read error. The CDR3 sequence: CAITSQSSYNGQFF. The CDR3 region has the DNA TGTGCCATCACTTCGCAGAGCTCCTACAATGGGCAGTTCTTC. J is TRBJ2-1 and V is TRBV10-3, with D hard to call. This CDR3 is 14 amino acids long. CDR1 and CDR2 from the germline V gene are ENHRY and SYGVKD.

The V and J genes are TRBV29-1 and TRBJ2-5; D perhaps matches TRBD2 (7 bases). The CDR3 loop spans 15 amino acids. V dropped 3 bases and J dropped 2 bases, with 16 bases sitting between them. From germline, CDR1 is SQVTM and CDR2 ANQGSEA. The CDR3 protein is CSVEGGQGLQETQYF. CDR3 bases: TGCAGCGTTGAGGGGGGGCAGGGGCTACAAGAGACCCAGTACTTC.

This clonotype was seen a few times. The chain has TRBV28 and TRBJ2-5; D possibly corresponds to TRBD1 (6 bases). This CDR3 is built from 15 residues. The germline gives CDR1 MDHEN, CDR2 SYDVKM. Trimming shortened V by 5 bases and J by 1 base, and 14 bases separated the two germline ends. The DNA for the CDR3 is TGTGCCAGCAGTCACCGGGACACACTCCAAGAGACCCAGTACTTC. It codes for CASSHRDTLQETQYF.